Only a few counts were recorded for the clone carrying this T cell receptor beta chain. The data stem from a study of blood T cell repertoires in COVID-19. Study details: From T cells, B-cell-depleted T cells, or PBMCs came the material, which was cDNA or gDNA.

In the source study's methods: Estimates of nucleated cell counts were drawn from the amplification of reference gene primers. TCRdb's table, derived via immunoSEQ multiplex PCR, lists solely in-frame clones and lacks some. Clonal size and the V and J genes are those of that table, whereas D and trimming came from the DNA. The data hold around 200,000 clones, with around 80% observed a single time. This clonotype originated in a woman between 65 and 79 years old with acute or convalescent COVID-19. Input material: peripheral blood.

The CDR3 is CASSSPQGRGTDTQYF. CDR3 nucleotides: TGTGCCAGCAGCTCCCCACAGGGAAGGGGCACAGATACGCAGTATTTT. This sequence joins TRBV5-6 and TRBJ2-3, with a weak D call TRBD1 (6 bases). Germline CDR1 SGHDT, CDR2 YYEEEE. With 3 bases removed from V and 1 base from J, the gap between germline ends came to 15 bases. The CDR3 loop spans 16 amino acids.